The 20 T cell receptor beta chains given below trace back to one sample, sequenced in a study of blood T cells in healthy people across ages. Using a J-beta primer mix together with a sample-barcoded 5' primer, a second PCR was run for roughly 7 to 12 cycles. TCRdb fed the 5' RACE reads into MiXCR, producing one record per CDR3 protein. The table has around 2 million distinct CDR3 sequences, 39% seen once. Material: blood. All receptors come from a human donor in good health.

The V call is TRBV7-2, the J call TRBJ2-4; D is ambiguous. CDR1 and CDR2 (germline): SGHTA, FQGNSA. The length of the CDR3 is 14 residues. The ends were cut back, 6 bases at V and 0 bases at J, with 9 bases in the middle. The CDR3 protein is CASRPTLAKNIQYF. DNA for the CDR3: TGTGCCAGCAGACCCACCCTAGCCAAAAACATTCAGTACTTC.

In its sample, this clonotype was seen a few times. The V gene is TRBV15, the J gene TRBJ2-7, with a weak D call TRBD2 (6 bases). This CDR3 has 14 residues. CDR1 LNHNV and CDR2 YYDKDF come from the germline V gene (reference sequence). Deletions cut 4 bases from V and 6 bases from J, with 16 bases between. In nucleotides, the CDR3 is TGTGCCACCAGCATCATACACGGGAGAAGCGAGCAGTACTTC. Encoded protein: CATSIIHGRSEQYF.

This clonotype has a handful of counts. The chain uses TRBV5-1 and TRBJ2-3; D is uncertain. Trimming left V 0 bases short and J 0 bases short, with 8 bases between. The CDR3 is made up of 15 amino acids. Germline CDR1 and CDR2: SGHRS and YFSETQ. For the CDR3, the DNA is TGCGCCAGCAGCTTGGAACAGATAAGCACAGATACGCAGTATTTT. This translates into CASSLEQISTDTQYF.

The gene calls are TRBV20-1 and TRBJ2-4; the match to TRBD2 covers 12 bases. The CDR3 contains 15 residues. V lost 6 bases and J lost 6; bases outside the gene matches: 9. Germline loops: CDR1 DFQATT, CDR2 SNEGSKA (reference sequence). CDR3 in DNA: TGCAGTGCCTTCGAACTAGCGGGGGGCTTAAACATTCAGTACTTC. This sequence encodes CSAFELAGGLNIQYF.

In regard to this clonotype: Relative to the germline gene, one junction end is altered; a read error may explain this. The chain links TRBV6-2 or TRBV6-3 to TRBJ1-5; the D is unclear. CDR1 and CDR2 from the germline V gene are MNHEY and SVGEGT. The CDR3 length is 16 residues. The CDR3 loop reads CASSYSMGSSNQPQHF. The CDR3 bases are TGCGCCAGCAGTTACTCGATGGGGAGTAGCAATCAGCCCCAGCATTTT.

This clonotype was counted only a few times. The chain employs TRBV5-1 and TRBJ1-4; D call uncertain. With 0 bases removed from V and 5 bases from J, the gap between germline ends came to 11 bases. From germline, CDR1 is SGHRS and CDR2 YFSETQ. The CDR3 contains 15 residues. The CDR3 is CASSLATLRNEKLFF. CDR3 nucleotides: TGCGCCAGCAGCTTGGCTACCCTACGGAATGAAAAACTGTTTTTT.

This clonotype appeared a few times. The chain joins TRBV11-3 to TRBJ2-5; tentative D call: TRBD2 (6 bases). Trimming took off 5 bases at V and 3 bases at J, with 19 bases between the two ends. The V gene's germline CDR1 is SGHNT and CDR2 YENEEA. There are 16 residues in the CDR3. The CDR3 region has the DNA TGTGCCAGCAGCCCTATCGATATGGGCGGGGAAGAGACCCAGTACTTC. It is translated as CASSPIDMGGEETQYF.

A word on this clonotype: A read error is possible here, since a much larger clone lies one base away. The chain has TRBV11-2 and TRBJ2-4; D not certain. Gene TRBJ2-7 matches the end of the DNA better, so the J call may be wrong. The germline gives CDR1 SGHAT, CDR2 FQNNGV. This CDR3 comprises 12 residues. The CDR3 DNA sequence: TGTGCCAGCGGCTTATGGGGCTACGAGCAGTACTTC. It codes for CASGLWGYEQYF.

This chain uses TRBV29-1 with TRBJ1-2, with 12 positions matching TRBD1. The CDR3 runs to 19 residues. J was trimmed by 3 bases and V by 4 bases; bases with no gene match: 18. Germline values: CDR1 SQVTM, CDR2 ANQGSEA. CDR3 coding DNA: TGCAGCGTTGGATGGAATAGAGGGACAGGGGGCACCCAAGACTATGGCTACACCTTC. Translating it yields CSVGWNRGTGGTQDYGYTF.

The chain carries TRBV5-1 and TRBJ2-4; D is ambiguous. The V and J ends lost 4 bases and 9 bases respectively, with 14 bases between them. There are 13 residues in the CDR3. Germline V gene data show CDR1 as SGHRS and CDR2 as YFSETQ. CDR3 in DNA: TGCGCCAGCAGCGGCAAACAGAGAATCATTCAGTACTTC. Protein: CASSGKQRIIQYF.

The V and J genes are TRBV20-1 and TRBJ1-1; D not resolved. V dropped 0 bases and J dropped 4 bases, with 12 bases sitting between them. This CDR3 is 14 amino acids long. Per the germline V gene, CDR1 is DFQATT and CDR2 is SNEGSKA (reference sequence). The CDR3 here is CSAREWGEGTEAFF. In DNA form, the CDR3 reads TGCAGTGCTAGAGAATGGGGAGAAGGCACTGAAGCTTTCTTT.

The rearrangement links TRBV29-1 to TRBJ1-1, with 9 nucleotides matching TRBD1. The germline V gene has CDR1 SQVTM and CDR2 ANQGSEA. V shed 5 bases, J shed 13 bases, and the junction held 8 bases outside the gene matches. The CDR3 is 11 residues long. CDR3 bases: TGCAGCGTTTTGACGACAGGGGGGGATTTCTTT. It codes for CSVLTTGGDFF.

This clonotype was seen a few times. V is TRBV6-2 or TRBV6-3 and J is TRBJ2-7, with a tentative D call TRBD2 (7 bases). V was cut by 1 base and J by 5 bases, with 15 bases left in between. From germline, CDR1 is MNHEY and CDR2 SVGEGT. The CDR3 sequence is 15 residues long. The CDR3 spells CASSYLNREGDEQYF. The CDR3 nucleotides read TGTGCCAGCAGTTACTTGAACAGGGAGGGGGACGAGCAGTACTTC.

The V and J genes are TRBV3-1 and TRBJ1-1; maybe TRBD1 (5 bases). Germline CDR1 is LGHDT and CDR2 is YNNKEL (reference sequence). CDR3 length: 14 residues. V lost 2 bases and J 3 bases, leaving 10 bases between the germline ends. CDR3 amino acids: CASSQSGGDTEAFF. CDR3 in DNA: TGTGCCAGCAGCCAATCGGGGGGGGACACTGAAGCTTTCTTT. The variable domain in full, completed from reference TRBV3-1 and TRBJ1-1, reads DTAVSQTPKYLVTQMGNDKSIKCEQNLGHDTMYWYKQDSKKFLKIMFSYNNKELIINETVPNRFSPKSPDKAHLNLHINSLELGDSAVYFCASSQSGGDTEAFFGQGTRLTVV.

The V gene is TRBV5-5, the J gene TRBJ1-2, with D possibly being TRBD1 (5 bases). Per the germline V gene, CDR1 is SGHKS and CDR2 is YYEKEE (reference sequence). The germline V and J ends were trimmed by 6 bases and 4 bases, with 16 bases remaining between them. This CDR3 has 14 amino acids. CDR3 amino acids: CASTRDRVPYGYTF. The CDR3 DNA follows: TGTGCCAGCACCCGGGACCGGGTCCCCTATGGCTACACCTTC.

This clonotype has a handful of counts. The V call is TRBV12-3 or TRBV12-4, the J call TRBJ2-5; possibly TRBD1 for D (6 bases). With 6 bases removed from V and 5 bases from J, the gap between germline ends came to 19 bases. The CDR3 consists of 15 residues. As DNA, the CDR3 is TGTGCCAGCAGGGGAACAACAGGGCCGGGGGAGACCCAGTACTTC. Translation: CASRGTTGPGETQYF.

The V gene is TRBV27, the J gene TRBJ1-2; D is undetermined. Trimming took 5 bases from V and 4 from J, leaving 17 bases between them. The CDR3 is 15 amino acids. Germline CDR1 reads MNHEY; CDR2 reads SMNVEV (reference sequence). Written as DNA, the CDR3 is TGTGCCAGCAGTCCCCGTATGACTTCCAGCTATGGCTACACCTTC. It translates to CASSPRMTSSYGYTF.

The rearrangement joins TRBV4-3 to TRBJ1-4; D gene uncertain. The CDR3 runs to 15 residues. The germline V gene has CDR1 LGHNA and CDR2 YSLEER. V was trimmed by 0 bases and J by 7 bases, leaving 12 bases between them. The CDR3 reads CASSQDQGRGEKLFF. Here the CDR3 DNA reads TGCGCCAGCAGCCAAGATCAAGGACGGGGTGAAAAACTGTTTTTT.

The V call is TRBV20-1, the J call TRBJ2-1, with 9 positions matching TRBD2. The germline V gene has CDR1 DFQATT and CDR2 SNEGSKA (reference sequence). This CDR3 comprises 13 residues. J lost 9 bases, V lost 3 bases, and 6 bases had no gene match. CDR3 amino acids: CSARRGGVGEQFF. The CDR3 bases are TGCAGTGCTAGGCGCGGGGGGGTTGGTGAGCAGTTCTTC.

The CDR3 loop is CASTLQDGVITGELFF. CDR3 DNA: TGTGCCAGCACTCTACAGGACGGAGTAATCACCGGGGAGCTGTTTTTT. This chain joins TRBV6-1 and TRBJ2-2; possibly TRBD1 for D (5 bases). Deletions cut 7 bases from V and 4 bases from J, with 19 bases between. The CDR3 is 16 residues long. Per germline, CDR1 MNHNS and CDR2 SASEGT.